This T cell receptor (beta chain) is drawn from a study of cytomegalovirus exposure and HLA in healthy donors. The PCR ran on 60 Vbeta and 13 Jbeta primers. Here immunoSEQ multiplex PCR was the method, and the copy in TCRdb shows in-frame clones only, minus some. The sample shows some 150,000 clones, 65% to 85% of them seen only once. There are 13 residues in the CDR3. Trimming left V 1 base short and J 13 bases short, with 16 bases between. Germline CDR1 SGHTA, CDR2 FQGNSA. Study-level findings and limits: A later analysis found TCR association rates differed by HLA locus, highest for DRB1 and lowest for HLA-C. There were some public TCRs occurring in many donors, but most TCR sequences were rare. Later analysis demonstrated an association between a missense DCLRE1C variant and TCR beta V- and J-gene trimming.

Points on this clone: The antigen is undetermined.

The chain links TRBV7-2 to TRBJ2-5; D perhaps matches TRBD2 (6 bases). The sequence was collected from a woman aged 25 to 39 in good health and CMV-seropositive. Source material: PBMCs. DNA for the CDR3: TGTGCCAGCAGCTTAGGGGACTCCCTAACTACGTACTTC. Translation: CASSLGDSLTTYF.